This TCR beta chain is drawn from a study of blood T cells in healthy people across ages. Whole-study results and caveats: Higher diversity and more naive CD4+ cells were features of long-lived donors, compared to aged donors.

Researchers report isolating at least 6 million PBMCs per sample. Extraction yielded at least 5 micrograms of total RNA per sample. A remark on this clonotype: The antigen remains undetermined.

Trimming took 1 base from V and 9 from J, leaving 14 bases between them. The V gene's germline CDR1 is MGHDK and CDR2 SYGVNS. The CDR3 runs 14 residues. Combining a sample-barcoded 5' primer with a J-beta primer mix, a second PCR ran for roughly 7 to 12 cycles. TCRdb independently ran MiXCR on the 5' RACE reads; one entry per CDR3 protein. The table includes 1.5 million to 2 million distinct CDR3 sequences, less than 50% detected once. This receptor was obtained from a woman in her thirties or forties in good health. Sequenced input: blood. J is TRBJ2-3 and V is TRBV25-1; no clear D gene. As DNA, the CDR3 is TGTGCCAGCAGTGAATTCGGTTCCCTGGGGACGCAGTATTTT. It codes for CASSEFGSLGTQYF.